This T cell receptor (gamma chain) was found in a study of intestinal T cells in coeliac disease (dated by TCRdb to 2018 to 2020). The study in broad terms: In the TRG cohort, coeliac patients were much younger than controls, with a mean age of roughly 15 years compared with around 50 years. Duodenal biopsies from about ten coeliac disease patients and about ten non-coeliac controls were included in the TCR-delta (TRD) cohort. A second, larger TCR-gamma (TRG) cohort comprised duodenal biopsies from more than 30 coeliac disease patients and some 21 non-coeliac controls. What the research found in general, with its limitations: TRD kmer-based clustering correctly classified all 20 or so biopsies in training, with a reported leave-one-out accuracy of around 92%. Clustering based on TRG put most of the 54 biopsies (about 94%) in the right class, and the reported leave-one-out accuracy was around 90%. A significant age difference was observed between coeliac and control groups, although significant classification was not yielded by an age-split analysis. FFPE-derived DNA was found to be relatively degraded, and loss of a proportion of TCR sequences in each sample was likely caused by this degradation. It was not possible to tell repeated CDR3 amino acid sequences apart from PCR duplicates.

There are 11 amino acids in the CDR3, from cysteine to phenylalanine inclusive. Only the CDR3 DNA stays, 33 bases, in frame from base 1. The germline V gene gives CDR1 as EGSNGY and CDR2 as YDSYNSKV. Trimming removed 12 bases from V and 5 bases from J; the gene matches leave 10 bases unexplained. Details on this clone: The antigen it recognizes is unknown. Base-call qualities are not available, and no considerably larger clone is one nucleotide away.

The library was generated by multiplex PCR. Reads for this sample came from an Ion Torrent PGM. The LymphoTrack kit, which has primers carrying Illumina adapters, was used to amplify TRG repertoires from roughly 210 ng of biopsy DNA. After purification with AMPure XP beads and quantification on a 2100 Bioanalyzer, the TRG amplicons were pooled in equimolar amounts. An Ion PGM instrument was used to sequence the TRG libraries. Regarding the original processing steps: Using FastX, any read was removed if more than 10% of its nucleotides had quality scores below the third quartile calculated per patient. IMGT/HighV-QUEST was used to align reads in order to assign V, D and J genes, locate CDR3 regions and judge functionality. After the sequences were translated into amino acids, every sequence predicted to be non-functional was thrown out. The CDR3s were broken into kmers both with and without positional annotation, PCA was run on the kmer frequencies, and the samples were clustered using every one of the 1023 combinations of PCs 1-10. Classification was validated by leave-one-out cross-validation, re-optimising parameters on the remaining samples each time. Using the vegan R package, Shannon diversity was calculated from repeated random subsamples whose size matched the lowest read count. TCRdb reprocessed the public data with the CATT caller; entries with the same nucleotide sequence were combined afterwards. The V and J calls follow TCRdb's processing rather than the paper's. Across this sample there are about 800 gamma-chain clones, with approximately 41% seen only once. The ten most abundant clones make up over 20% of the sample.

For each case, genomic DNA was isolated from ten 5-um FFPE scrolls with the QIAamp DNA FFPE tissue kit. To test whether coeliac disease could be classified from the TCR repertoire, the study used duodenal biopsies that were formalin-fixed paraffin-embedded, fully anonymised, and surplus to diagnostic needs. The V and J genes are TRGV2 and TRGJ1 or TRGJ2. The specimen was a duodenal biopsy. The receptor was derived from a human donor with celiac disease. The base sequence is TGTGCCGACCTGGGTGATTATAAGAAACTCTTT. It codes for CADLGDYKKLF.